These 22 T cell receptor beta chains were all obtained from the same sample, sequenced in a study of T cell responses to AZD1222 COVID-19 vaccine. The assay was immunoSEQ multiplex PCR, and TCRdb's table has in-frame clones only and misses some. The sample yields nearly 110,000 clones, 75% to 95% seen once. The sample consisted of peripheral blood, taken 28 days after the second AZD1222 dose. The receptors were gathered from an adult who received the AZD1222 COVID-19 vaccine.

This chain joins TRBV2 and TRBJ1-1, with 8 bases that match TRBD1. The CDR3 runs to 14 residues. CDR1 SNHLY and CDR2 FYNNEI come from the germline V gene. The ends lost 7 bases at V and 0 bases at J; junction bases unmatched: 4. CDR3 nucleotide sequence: TGTGCCAGCAAAGACAGGGGAATGAACACTGAAGCTTTCTTT. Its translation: CASKDRGMNTEAFF.

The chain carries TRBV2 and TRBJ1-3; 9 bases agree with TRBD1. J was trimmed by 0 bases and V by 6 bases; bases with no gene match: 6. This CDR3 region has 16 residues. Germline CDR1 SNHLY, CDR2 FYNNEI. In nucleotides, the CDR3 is TGTGCCAGCAGATCTTCGACAGGGGGCTCTGGAAACACCATATATTTT. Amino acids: CASRSSTGGSGNTIYF. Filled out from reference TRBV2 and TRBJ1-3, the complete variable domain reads EPEVTQTPSHQVTQMGQEVILRCVPISNHLYFYWYRQILGQKVEFLVSFYNNEISEKSEIFDDQFSVERPDGSNFTLKIRSTKLEDSAMYFCASRSSTGGSGNTIYFGEGSWLTVV.

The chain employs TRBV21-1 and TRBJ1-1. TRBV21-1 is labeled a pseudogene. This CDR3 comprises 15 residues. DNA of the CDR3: TGTGCCAGCAGCAAAGAAAGGGAGGGGAACACTGAAGCTTTCTTT. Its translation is CASSKEREGNTEAFF.

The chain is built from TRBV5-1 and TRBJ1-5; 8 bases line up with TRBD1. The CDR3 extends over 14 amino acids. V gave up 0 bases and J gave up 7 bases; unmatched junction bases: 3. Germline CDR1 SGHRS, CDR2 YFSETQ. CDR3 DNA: TGCGCCAGCAGCTTGGGACAGGGGCAACAGCCCCAGCATTTT. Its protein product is CASSLGQGQQPQHF.

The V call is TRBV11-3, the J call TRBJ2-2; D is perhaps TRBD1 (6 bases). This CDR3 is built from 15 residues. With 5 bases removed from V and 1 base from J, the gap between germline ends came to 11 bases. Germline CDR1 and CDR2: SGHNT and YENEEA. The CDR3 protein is CASSVGGRNTGELFF. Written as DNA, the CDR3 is TGTGCCAGCAGCGTTGGGGGCCGGAACACCGGGGAGCTGTTTTTT.

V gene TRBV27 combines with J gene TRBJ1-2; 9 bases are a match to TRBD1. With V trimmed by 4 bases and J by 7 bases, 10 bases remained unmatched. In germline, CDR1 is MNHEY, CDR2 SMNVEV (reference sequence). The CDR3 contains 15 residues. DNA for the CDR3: TGTGCCAGCAGTTATAAAACAGGGGGCGCCGGTGGCTACACCTTC. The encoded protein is CASSYKTGGAGGYTF.

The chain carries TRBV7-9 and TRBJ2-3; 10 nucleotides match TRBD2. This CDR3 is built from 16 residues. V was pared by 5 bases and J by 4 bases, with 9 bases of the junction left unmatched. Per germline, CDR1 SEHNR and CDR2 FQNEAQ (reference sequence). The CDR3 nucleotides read TGTGCCAGCAGCGTACCTAGCGGGAGAGGGCCAGATACGCAGTATTTT. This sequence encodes CASSVPSGRGPDTQYF.

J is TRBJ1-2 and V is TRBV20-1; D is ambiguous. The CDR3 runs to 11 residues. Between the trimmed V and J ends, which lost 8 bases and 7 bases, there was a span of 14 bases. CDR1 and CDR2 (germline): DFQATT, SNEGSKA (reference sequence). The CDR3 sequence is CSTIGSRGYTF. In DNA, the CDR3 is TGCAGTACGATTGGGAGCCGTGGCTACACCTTC.

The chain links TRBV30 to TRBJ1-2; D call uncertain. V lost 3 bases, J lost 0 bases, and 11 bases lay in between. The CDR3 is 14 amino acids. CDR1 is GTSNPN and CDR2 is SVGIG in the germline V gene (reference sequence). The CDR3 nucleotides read TGTGCCTGGAGAGAGGAGGGCCCTAACTATGGCTACACCTTC. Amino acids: CAWREEGPNYGYTF.

In DNA, the CDR3 is TGTGCCAGCAGCTTTAAACAGGGGAACGAGCAGTTCTTC. Residues: CASSFKQGNEQFF. This rearrangement joins TRBV7-2 to TRBJ2-1; TRBD1 matches at 7 bases. The length of the CDR3 is 13 residues. The V gene's germline CDR1 is SGHTA and CDR2 FQGNSA. V trimming: 3 bases; J trimming: 10 bases; junction bases outside the gene matches: 6. The full variable domain, in which reference TRBV7-2 and TRBJ2-1 provide the parts outside the CDR3, is GAGVSQSPSNKVTEKGKDVELRCDPISGHTALYWYRQSLGQGLEFLIYFQGNSAPDKSGLPSDRFSAERTGGSVSTLTIQRTQQEDSAVYLCASSFKQGNEQFFGPGTRLTVL.

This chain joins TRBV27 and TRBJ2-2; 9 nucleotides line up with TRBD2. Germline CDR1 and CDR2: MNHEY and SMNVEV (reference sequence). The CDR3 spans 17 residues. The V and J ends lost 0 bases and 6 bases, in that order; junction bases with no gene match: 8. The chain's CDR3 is CASSLSRAGGVPGELFF. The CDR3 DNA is TGTGCCAGCAGTTTATCAAGAGCGGGGGGAGTGCCCGGGGAGCTGTTTTTT.

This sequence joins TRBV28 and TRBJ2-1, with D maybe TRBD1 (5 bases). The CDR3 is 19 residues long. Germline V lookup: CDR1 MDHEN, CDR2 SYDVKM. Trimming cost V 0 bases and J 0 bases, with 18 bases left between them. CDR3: CASSLWDIKIRSSYNEQFF. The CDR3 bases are TGTGCCAGCAGTTTATGGGACATTAAAATTAGGAGCTCCTACAATGAGCAGTTCTTC.

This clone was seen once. The CDR3: CASSGQGYNQPQHF. CDR3 nucleotides: TGTGCCAGCAGCGGCCAGGGGTACAATCAGCCCCAGCATTTT. This chain uses TRBV9 with TRBJ1-5; a weak D match, TRBD1 (6 bases). The CDR3 is made up of 14 amino acids. Trimming took 3 bases from V and 3 from J, leaving 10 bases between them. Germline V lookup: CDR1 SGDLS, CDR2 YYNGEE. Complete variable domain (other parts from reference TRBV9 and TRBJ1-5): DSGVTQTPKHLITATGQRVTLRCSPRSGDLSVYWYQQSLDQGLQFLIQYYNGEERAKGNILERFSAQQFPDLHSELNLSSLELGDSALYFCASSGQGYNQPQHFGDGTRLSIL.

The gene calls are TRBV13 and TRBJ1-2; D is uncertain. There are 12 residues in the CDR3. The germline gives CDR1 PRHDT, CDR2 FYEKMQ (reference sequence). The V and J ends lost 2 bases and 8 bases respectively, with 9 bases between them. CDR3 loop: CASSLRGYGYTF. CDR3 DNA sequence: TGTGCCAGCAGCTTAAGAGGTTACGGCTACACCTTC.

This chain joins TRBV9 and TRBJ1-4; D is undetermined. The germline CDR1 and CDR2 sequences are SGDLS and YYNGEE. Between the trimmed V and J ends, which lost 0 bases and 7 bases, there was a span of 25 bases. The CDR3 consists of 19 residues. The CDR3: CASSVGFPHQLQLVEKLFF. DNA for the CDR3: TGTGCCAGCAGCGTAGGGTTTCCACACCAGTTGCAACTAGTTGAAAAACTGTTTTTT.

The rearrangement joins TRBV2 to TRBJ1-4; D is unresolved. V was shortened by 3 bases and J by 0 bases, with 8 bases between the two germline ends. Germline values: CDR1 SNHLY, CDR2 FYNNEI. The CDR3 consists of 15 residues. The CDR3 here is CASSDPASTNEKLFF. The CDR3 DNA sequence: TGTGCCAGCAGTGACCCAGCCTCAACTAATGAAAAACTGTTTTTT.

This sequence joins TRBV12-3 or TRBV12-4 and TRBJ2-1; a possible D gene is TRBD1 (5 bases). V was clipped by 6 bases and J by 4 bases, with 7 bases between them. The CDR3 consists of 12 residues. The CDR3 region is CASSNRYNEQFF. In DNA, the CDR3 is TGTGCCAGCAGCAACAGGTACAATGAGCAGTTCTTC.

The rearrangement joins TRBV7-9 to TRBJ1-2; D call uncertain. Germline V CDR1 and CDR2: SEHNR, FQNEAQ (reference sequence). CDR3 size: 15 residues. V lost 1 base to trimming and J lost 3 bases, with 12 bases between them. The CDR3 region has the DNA TGTGCCAGCAGCTTAGTATCCCTAGGGTACTATGGCTACACCTTC. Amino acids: CASSLVSLGYYGYTF.

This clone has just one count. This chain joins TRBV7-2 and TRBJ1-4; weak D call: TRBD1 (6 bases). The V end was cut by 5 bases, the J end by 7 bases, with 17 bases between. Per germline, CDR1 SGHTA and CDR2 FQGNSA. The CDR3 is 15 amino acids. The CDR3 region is CASSPRRGVGEKLFF. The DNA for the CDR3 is TGTGCCAGCAGCCCTAGGAGGGGGGTTGGTGAAAAACTGTTTTTT.

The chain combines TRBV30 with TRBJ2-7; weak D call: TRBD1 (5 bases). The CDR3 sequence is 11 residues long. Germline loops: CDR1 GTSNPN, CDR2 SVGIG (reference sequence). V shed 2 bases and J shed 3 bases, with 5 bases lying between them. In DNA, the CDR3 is TGTGCCTGGAGTAGGGGCTACGAGCAGTACTTC. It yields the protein CAWSRGYEQYF.

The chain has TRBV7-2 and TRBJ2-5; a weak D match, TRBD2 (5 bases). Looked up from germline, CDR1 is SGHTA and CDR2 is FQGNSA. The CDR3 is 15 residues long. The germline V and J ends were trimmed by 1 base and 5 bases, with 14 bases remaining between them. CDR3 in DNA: TGTGCCAGCAGCTTAGGACTTGGACTCGACGAGACCCAGTACTTC. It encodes CASSLGLGLDETQYF. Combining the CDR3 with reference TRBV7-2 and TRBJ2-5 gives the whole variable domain GAGVSQSPSNKVTEKGKDVELRCDPISGHTALYWYRQSLGQGLEFLIYFQGNSAPDKSGLPSDRFSAERTGGSVSTLTIQRTQQEDSAVYLCASSLGLGLDETQYFGPGTRLLVL.

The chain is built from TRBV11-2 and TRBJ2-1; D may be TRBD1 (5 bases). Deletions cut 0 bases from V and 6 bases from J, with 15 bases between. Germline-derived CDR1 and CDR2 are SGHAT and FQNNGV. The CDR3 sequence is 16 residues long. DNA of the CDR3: TGTGCCAGCAGCTTAGACCCGGACCCCAGGGTCAATGAGCAGTTCTTC. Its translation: CASSLDPDPRVNEQFF.